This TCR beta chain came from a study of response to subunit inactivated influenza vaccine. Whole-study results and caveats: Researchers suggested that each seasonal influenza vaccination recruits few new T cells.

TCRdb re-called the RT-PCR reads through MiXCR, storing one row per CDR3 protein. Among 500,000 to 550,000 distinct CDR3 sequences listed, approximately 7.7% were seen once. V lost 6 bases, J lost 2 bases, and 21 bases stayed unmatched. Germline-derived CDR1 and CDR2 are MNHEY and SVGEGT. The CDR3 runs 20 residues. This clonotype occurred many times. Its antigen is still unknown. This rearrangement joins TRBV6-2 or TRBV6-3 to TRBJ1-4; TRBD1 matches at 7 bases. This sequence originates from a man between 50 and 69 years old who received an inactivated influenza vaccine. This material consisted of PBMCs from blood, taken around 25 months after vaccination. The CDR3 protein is CASSKKDRPTTHRTNEKLFF. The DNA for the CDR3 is TGTGCCAGCAGCAAAAAGGACAGGCCAACCACCCATCGGACTAATGAAAAACTGTTTTTT.